One sample yielded the 2 T cell receptor beta chains listed below, sequenced in a study of T cell repertoires in cytomegalovirus infection. These TCRs are of unknown antigen specificity. TCRdb redid the calling of the reads with MiXCR, one entry per CDR3 protein. Of a few hundred thousand distinct CDR3 sequences in the sample, approximately 40% are singletons; the top ten hold about 41%. The sample consisted of cultured PBMCs, taken from culture after CMV antigen stimulation. Receptor source: a human donor in good health (CMV status not recorded). Some clones in this sample may be carry-over from other donors' samples.

This clonotype was counted only a few times. The chain has TRBV7-9 and TRBJ2-1, with 9 bases aligning to TRBD2. Germline CDR1 reads SEHNR; CDR2 reads FQNEAQ (reference sequence). The CDR3 is 17 residues long. Trimming at V came to 4 bases and at J to 3 bases, leaving 10 bases not matched to a gene. The CDR3 DNA reads TGTGCCAGCAGCTCGACTTCCGGGACTAGCTACTACAATGAGCAGTTCTTC. Protein product: CASSSTSGTSYYNEQFF.

The V call is TRBV10-2, the J call TRBJ2-3; no clear D gene. This CDR3 is 14 amino acids long. V lost 2 bases and J lost 4, with 10 bases in between. Germline-derived CDR1 and CDR2 are WSHSY and SAAADI. The CDR3 here is CASSEARPPDTQYF. The CDR3, as DNA: TGCGCCAGCAGTGAGGCCCGACCCCCAGATACGCAGTATTTT.